This T cell receptor beta chain appears in the sequencing data of a study of vaccination and CD4 T cells after COVID-19. In the study overall: Recovered patients in the cohort numbered six men and four women, two of them Hispanic.

TCRdb re-derived calls from the PCR reads in MiXCR, one entry per CDR3 protein. The sample yields 20,000 to 25,000 distinct CDR3 sequences, roughly 56% seen once. In germline, CDR1 is MNHEY, CDR2 SMNVEV (reference sequence). The CDR3 spans 14 residues. The ends were cut back, 5 bases at V and 2 bases at J, with 11 bases in the middle. Sequenced here: CD4+ T cells from blood, sampled before SARS-CoV-2 vaccination. The sequence came from a human donor who had recovered from COVID-19. The V and J genes are TRBV27 and TRBJ2-3; D perhaps matches TRBD1 (6 bases). The DNA of the CDR3 is TGTGCCAGCAGTGGAAGGGACAACACAGATACGCAGTATTTT. It specifies CASSGRDNTDTQYF.